The clone carrying this TCR beta chain was observed a few times. Its antigen is currently unknown. Arm-PCR of CDR3 regions and iRepertoire HTBI primers were the basis on which TCR beta libraries were built. TCRdb passed the multiplex PCR reads through MiXCR, listing each CDR3 protein once. The sample shows a few hundred thousand distinct CDR3 sequences, roughly a quarter of them seen only once. The data belong to a study of regulatory T cells in long-lasting Graves disease. Germline lookup yields CDR1 DFQATT and CDR2 SNEGSKA (reference sequence). With 6 bases removed from V and 0 bases from J, the gap between germline ends came to 11 bases. The CDR3 contains 13 residues. Regarding time point: persistent/refractory GD, antithyroid drugs over 5 years with positive TRAb. Construction of the TCR library relied on RNA isolated from PBMCs. Overall study findings and caveats: Persistent disease was associated with favored TRBV28 usage and with favored use of TRBJ1-2 and TRBJ2-5.

The TCR was taken from a female donor with Graves disease. The chain joins TRBV20-1 to TRBJ1-1, with unresolved D. The starting material was peripheral blood mononuclear cells (PBMCs), obtained when the disease was refractory, from a patient treated with antithyroid drugs. The chain's CDR3 is CSASGELNTEAFF. CDR3 in DNA: TGCAGTGCGTCAGGCGAGTTGAACACTGAAGCTTTCTTT.